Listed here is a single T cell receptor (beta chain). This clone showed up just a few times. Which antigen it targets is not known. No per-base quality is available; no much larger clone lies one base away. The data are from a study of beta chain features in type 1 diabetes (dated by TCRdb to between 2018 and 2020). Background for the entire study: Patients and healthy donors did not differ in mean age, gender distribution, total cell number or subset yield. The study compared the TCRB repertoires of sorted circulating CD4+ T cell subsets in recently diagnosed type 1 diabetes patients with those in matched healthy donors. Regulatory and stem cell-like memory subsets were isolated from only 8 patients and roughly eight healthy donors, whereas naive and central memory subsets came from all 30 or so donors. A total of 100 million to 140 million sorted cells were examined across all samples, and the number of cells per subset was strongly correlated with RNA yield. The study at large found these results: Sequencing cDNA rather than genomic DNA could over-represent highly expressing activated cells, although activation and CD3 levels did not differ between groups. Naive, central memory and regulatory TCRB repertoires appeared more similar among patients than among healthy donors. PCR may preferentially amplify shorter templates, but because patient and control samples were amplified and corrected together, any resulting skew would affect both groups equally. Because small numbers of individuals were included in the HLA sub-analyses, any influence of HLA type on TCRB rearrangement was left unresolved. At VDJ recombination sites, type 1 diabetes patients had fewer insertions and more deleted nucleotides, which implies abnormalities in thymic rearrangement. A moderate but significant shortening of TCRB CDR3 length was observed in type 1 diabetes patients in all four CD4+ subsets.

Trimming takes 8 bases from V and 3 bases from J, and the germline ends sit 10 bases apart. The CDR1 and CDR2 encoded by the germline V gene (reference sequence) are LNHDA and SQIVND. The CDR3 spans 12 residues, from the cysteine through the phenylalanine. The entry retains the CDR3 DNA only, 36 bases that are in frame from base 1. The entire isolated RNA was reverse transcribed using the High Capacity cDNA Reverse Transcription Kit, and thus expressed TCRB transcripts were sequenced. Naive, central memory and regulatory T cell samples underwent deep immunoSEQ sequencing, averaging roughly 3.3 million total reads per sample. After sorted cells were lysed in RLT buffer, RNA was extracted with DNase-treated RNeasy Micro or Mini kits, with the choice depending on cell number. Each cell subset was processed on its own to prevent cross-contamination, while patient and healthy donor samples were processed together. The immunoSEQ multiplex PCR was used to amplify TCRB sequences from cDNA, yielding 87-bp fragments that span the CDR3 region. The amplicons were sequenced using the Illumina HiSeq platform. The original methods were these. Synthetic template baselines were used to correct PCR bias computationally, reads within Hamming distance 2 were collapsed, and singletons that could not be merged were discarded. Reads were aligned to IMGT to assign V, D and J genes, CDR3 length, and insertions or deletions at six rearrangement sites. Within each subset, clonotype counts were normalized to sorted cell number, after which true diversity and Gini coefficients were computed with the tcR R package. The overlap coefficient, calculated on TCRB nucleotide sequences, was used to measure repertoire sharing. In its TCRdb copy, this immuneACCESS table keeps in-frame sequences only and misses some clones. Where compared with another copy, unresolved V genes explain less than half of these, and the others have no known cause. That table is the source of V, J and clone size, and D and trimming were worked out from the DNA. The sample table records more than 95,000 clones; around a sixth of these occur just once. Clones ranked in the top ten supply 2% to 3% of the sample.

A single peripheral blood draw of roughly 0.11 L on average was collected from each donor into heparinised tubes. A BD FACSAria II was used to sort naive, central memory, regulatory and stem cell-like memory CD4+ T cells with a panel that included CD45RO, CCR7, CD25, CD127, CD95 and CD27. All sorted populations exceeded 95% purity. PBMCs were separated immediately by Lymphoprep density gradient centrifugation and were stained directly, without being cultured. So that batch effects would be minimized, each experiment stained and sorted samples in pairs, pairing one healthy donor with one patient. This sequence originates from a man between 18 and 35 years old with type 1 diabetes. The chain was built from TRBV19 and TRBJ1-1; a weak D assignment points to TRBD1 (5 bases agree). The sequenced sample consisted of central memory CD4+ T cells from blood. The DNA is TGTGCCAGTTGGGACCTATACACTGAAGCTTTCTTT. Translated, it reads CASWDLYTEAFF. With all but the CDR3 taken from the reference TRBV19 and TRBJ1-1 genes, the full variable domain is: DGGITQSPKYLFRKEGQNVTLSCEQNLNHDAMYWYRQDPGQGLRLIYYSQIVNDFQKGDIAEGYSVSREKKESFPLTVTSAQKNPTAFYLCASWDLYTEAFFGQGTRLTVV.